This T cell receptor (beta chain) was profiled in a study of shared clonotypes between healthy human individuals. General study findings and limits: Around 5% of naive CD4 clonotypes were common to several donors. Among donors, sharing of clonotypes was expected to be affected by sequencing depth. Across subsets, estimated richness was generally greater for naive than for memory populations.

A note on this clone: What it binds is not known.

CDR1 is SGHDT, CDR2 YYEEEE, per germline. V lost 4 bases and J lost 0, with 13 bases in between. This CDR3 spans 15 amino acids. Generated by immunoSEQ multiplex PCR, the TCRdb table keeps only in-frame clones and is missing some. The sample holds a few hundred thousand clones, over 95% seen once. Selected positively for CCR7 and CD45RO-negative, naive CD8 cells excluded terminally differentiated effector memory CD45RA+ cells. Sequencing was performed on naive CD8+ T cells sorted from blood. This TCR was sampled from a woman aged 25-40 years in good health. The V call is TRBV5-6, the J call TRBJ1-1; D is unclear. In nucleotides, the CDR3 is TGTGCCAGCAGCGAGACGAACAGACTGAACACTGAAGCTTTCTTT. This sequence encodes CASSETNRLNTEAFF. Full variable domain (rest looked up from reference TRBV5-6 and TRBJ1-1): DAGVTQSPTHLIKTRGQQVTLRCSPKSGHDTVSWYQQALGQGPQFIFQYYEEEERQRGNFPDRFSGHQFPNYSSELNVNALLLGDSALYLCASSETNRLNTEAFFGQGTRLTVV.